This T cell receptor (beta chain) derives from a study of shared clonotypes between healthy human individuals. Overall study context: Used for every donor were three CD4 naive, three CD4 memory, two CD8 naive and one CD8 memory plate.

Genomic DNA (from each subset) was split evenly across several immunoSEQ plates. Each PCR replicate from the sorted subsets contained about 180 ng DNA, which is around 30,000 T cell genomes. Data came from immunoSEQ multiplex PCR; TCRdb stores just in-frame clones and leaves some out. The sample consists of about 2.5 million clones, roughly 92% of them appearing once. Into CD45RA+ naive and CD45RA-negative memory subsets, the CD4+ cells were split. The CDR3 consists of 15 residues. The J segment lost 2 bases and the V segment lost 2 bases, leaving 3 bases of the junction unmatched. In germline, CDR1 is SGHTA, CDR2 FQGTGA.

The chain recombines TRBV7-3 with TRBJ2-7; 10 bases match TRBD1. The receptor was isolated from a man between 18 and 29 years old in good health. Some clones in this sample may be carry-over from other donors' samples. Sequenced sample: naive CD4+ T cells from PBMCs. The subset is: CD45RA+ positively selected. The CDR3 protein is CASSLGQGDTYEQYF. CDR3 coding DNA: TGTGCCAGCAGCTTAGGACAGGGGGACACCTACGAGCAGTACTTC.